This T cell receptor beta chain is from a study of PD-L1 blockade in urothelial cancer. Study-level information: Prior regimens of chemotherapy numbered 0 to 3 per patient.

Time point noted: pretreatment peripheral blood. This CDR3 is built from 15 residues. Per germline, CDR1 MDHEN and CDR2 SYDVKM. J gave up 4 bases and V 2 bases, and 7 bases lay outside the gene matches. The data were produced by immunoSEQ multiplex PCR, yet TCRdb's version contains in-frame clones alone and is incomplete. The repertoire holds about 76,000 clones, with about 90% as singletons. In its sample, this clone was seen once. The V and J genes are TRBV28 and TRBJ1-2; 7 positions match TRBD1. The clonotype was recovered from a man aged 65 to 79 with urothelial cancer. The sequencing used PBMCs, collected around atezolizumab (anti-PD-L1) treatment. The CDR3 spells CASSLMWGDSYGYTF. CDR3 coding DNA: TGTGCCAGCAGTTTAATGTGGGGGGACAGCTATGGCTACACCTTC.